A single sample gave rise to the 14 T cell receptor beta chains below, sequenced in a study of blood T cell repertoires in COVID-19. The protocol was immunoSEQ multiplex PCR, while the TCRdb copy is restricted to in-frame clones and leaves out a portion. The sample lists fewer than 250,000 clones, roughly 80% occurring once. Sequences were obtained from peripheral blood. The origin of the receptors is an elderly woman with acute or convalescent COVID-19.

The V call is TRBV5-1, the J call TRBJ2-3, with D hard to call. Trimming removed 4 bases from V and 0 bases from J, with 3 bases in between. Germline-derived CDR1 and CDR2 are SGHRS and YFSETQ. This CDR3 has 12 residues. The chain's CDR3 is CASSPSTDTQYF. The DNA of the CDR3 is TGCGCCAGCAGCCCAAGCACAGATACGCAGTATTTT.

This clone was recorded once. The rearrangement joins TRBV19 to TRBJ1-5; weak D call: TRBD1 (5 bases). The CDR3 totals 13 residues. Germline CDR1 reads LNHDA; CDR2 reads SQIVND (reference sequence). V shed 2 bases and J shed 6 bases, with 8 bases lying between them. The CDR3 DNA reads TGTGCCAGTAGTATAAGGGGTTTTCAGCCCCAGCATTTT. It specifies CASSIRGFQPQHF.

This clone has a handful of counts. The chain employs TRBV27 and TRBJ1-5; TRBD1 aligns across 9 bases. Germline CDR1 reads MNHEY; CDR2 reads SMNVEV (reference sequence). CDR3 length: 16 amino acids. V was pared by 6 bases and J by 5 bases, with 11 bases of the junction left unmatched. The CDR3 DNA follows: TGTGCCAGCAGACCTGAGGGACAGGGAGAGGATCAGCCCCAGCATTTT. Amino acid sequence: CASRPEGQGEDQPQHF.

Regarding this clone: The sample contains more than one DNA sequence encoding this CDR3. The genes are TRBV27 and TRBJ2-7; 13 nucleotides agree with TRBD2. In germline, CDR1 is MNHEY, CDR2 SMNVEV (reference sequence). V dropped 4 bases and J dropped 4; count of bases not matched to a gene: 4. The CDR3 totals 15 residues. The CDR3 sequence is CASSSGTSGIYEQYF. CDR3 nucleotide sequence: TGTGCCAGCAGTTCCGGGACTAGCGGGATATACGAGCAGTACTTC.

This clone appeared a single time. The junction does not match germline at one end; this may be a read error. The rearrangement uses TRBV7-7 and TRBJ2-2; D not certain. The CDR3 extends over 16 amino acids. Germline CDR1 is SSHAT and CDR2 is FNYEAQ (reference sequence). CDR3 bases: TGTGCTAGCAGCTTATCCGCGGCTCCGAACACCGGGGAGCTGTTTTTT. It codes for CASSLSAAPNTGELFF.

This chain joins TRBV14 and TRBJ1-1, with D possibly matching TRBD1 (5 bases). There are 13 residues in the CDR3. The germline CDR1 and CDR2 sequences are SGHDN and FVKESK. The V gene lost 5 bases and the J gene lost 4 bases, with 11 bases spanning the gap. CDR3 sequence (DNA): TGTGCCAGCAGCGGGGGGGAGAGCACTGAAGCTTTCTTT. Amino acids: CASSGGESTEAFF.

The rearrangement links TRBV5-1 to TRBJ2-7; the match to TRBD2 covers 12 bases. Germline V gene sequence: CDR1 SGHRS, CDR2 YFSETQ. CDR3 length: 17 residues. The V segment lost 3 bases and the J segment 2 bases; nucleotides outside the gene matches: 9. CDR3 residues: CASSSRTSGAGPYEQYF. The CDR3 region has the DNA TGCGCCAGCAGCTCGAGGACTAGCGGGGCCGGCCCCTACGAGCAGTACTTC.

The chain links TRBV7-2 to TRBJ1-3, with D possibly TRBD1 on 5 matching bases. Trimming took 5 bases from V and 0 from J, leaving 11 bases between them. CDR1 SGHTA and CDR2 FQGNSA come from the germline V gene. The CDR3 is 15 amino acids. The CDR3 region is CASSIDSGSGNTIYF. CDR3 DNA: TGTGCCAGCAGCATAGACAGCGGCTCTGGAAACACCATATATTTT.

This chain uses TRBV18 with TRBJ1-4; 7 nucleotides agree with TRBD1. The length of the CDR3 is 15 residues. V lost 6 bases to trimming and J lost 5 bases; unmatched junction nucleotides: 9. CDR1 and CDR2 from the germline V gene are KGHSH and LQKENI. CDR3 sequence reads: CASSDPGQSNEKLFF. The CDR3 DNA follows: TGTGCCAGCTCGGATCCGGGACAGTCCAATGAAAAACTGTTTTTT. Full variable domain (outside the CDR3, taken from reference TRBV18 and TRBJ1-4): NAGVMQNPRHLVRRRGQEARLRCSPMKGHSHVYWYRQLPEEGLKFMVYLQKENIIDESGMPKERFSAEFPKEGPSILRIQQVVRGDSAAYFCASSDPGQSNEKLFFGSGTQLSVL.

This clone came up a few times. V is TRBV19 and J is TRBJ1-5, with D unclear. The CDR3 runs to 15 residues. Per germline, CDR1 LNHDA and CDR2 SQIVND (reference sequence). V was pared by 3 bases and J by 3 bases, with 12 bases between. The chain's CDR3 is CASSIRGELNQPQHF. The DNA for the CDR3 is TGTGCCAGTAGTATCCGCGGGGAACTCAATCAGCCCCAGCATTTT.

The chain joins TRBV30 to TRBJ1-1; possible D gene TRBD1, 6 bases. Germline V gene data show CDR1 as GTSNPN and CDR2 as SVGIG (reference sequence). The CDR3 has 13 amino acids. V lost 0 bases and J 3 bases, leaving 8 bases between the germline ends. CDR3 nucleotides: TGTGCCTGGAGTGTAAACAGGGACACTGAAGCTTTCTTT. Its protein product is CAWSVNRDTEAFF.

This clone was picked up one time. The V call is TRBV3-1 (or the pseudogene TRBV3-2), the J call TRBJ2-3; no clear D gene. This CDR3 comprises 14 residues. In germline, CDR1 is LGHDT, CDR2 YNNKEL (reference sequence). V dropped 2 bases and J dropped 2 bases, with 8 bases sitting between them. The CDR3 region has the DNA TGTGCCAGCAGCCAAAACGGGTACACAGATACGCAGTATTTT. Protein sequence: CASSQNGYTDTQYF.

In DNA, the CDR3 is TGCGCCAGCAGCTTGGCCGGAATAAGACAGGGGGAAATTGGCTACACCTTC. Translation gives CASSLAGIRQGEIGYTF. The chain combines TRBV5-1 with TRBJ1-2; 9 positions match TRBD1. This CDR3 region has 17 residues. Trimming removed 0 bases from V and 7 bases from J; junction bases left unmatched: 13. Germline assignment: CDR1 SGHRS and CDR2 YFSETQ.

This sequence joins TRBV4-3 and TRBJ1-3, with a weak D call TRBD1 (6 bases). V shed 0 bases and J shed 0 bases, with 12 bases lying between them. CDR1 and CDR2 from the germline V gene are LGHNA and YSLEER. The CDR3 runs 17 residues. CDR3 nucleotide sequence: TGCGCCAGCAGCCAAGACCACAGGGCCGCCTCTGGAAACACCATATATTTT. Its protein is CASSQDHRAASGNTIYF.